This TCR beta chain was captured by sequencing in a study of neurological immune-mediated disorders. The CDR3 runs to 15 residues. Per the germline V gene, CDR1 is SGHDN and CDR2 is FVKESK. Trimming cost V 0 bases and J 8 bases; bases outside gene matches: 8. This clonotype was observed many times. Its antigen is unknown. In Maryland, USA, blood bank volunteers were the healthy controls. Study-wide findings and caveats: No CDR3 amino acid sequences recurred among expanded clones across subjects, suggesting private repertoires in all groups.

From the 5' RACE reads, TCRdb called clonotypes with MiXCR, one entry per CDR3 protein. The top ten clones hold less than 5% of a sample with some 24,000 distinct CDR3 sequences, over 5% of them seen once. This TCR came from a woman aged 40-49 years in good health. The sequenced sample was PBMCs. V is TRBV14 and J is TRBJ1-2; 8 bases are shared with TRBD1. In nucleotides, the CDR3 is TGTGCCAGCAGCCAAGATCGGCGGACAGGGAGCGGCTACACCTTC. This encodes CASSQDRRTGSGYTF.